This T cell receptor (beta chain) was sequenced in a study of vaccination effects on CD4 cells after COVID-19. Study-level information: Participants each got two BNT162b2 or mRNA-1273 vaccine doses.

To note about this clone: What it recognizes is unknown.

Sequenced by immunoSEQ multiplex PCR; TCRdb stores in-frame clones only, minus some. This table holds tens of thousands of clones, 71% found once. General observations from the study: Clones that were induced by infection or by vaccine showed marked contraction late after vaccination.

Within the ViraFEST assay, antigen-specific CD4+ T cells underwent expansion with viral peptide pools prior to sequencing. CD4+ T cell isolation took place after more than eight days of culture. Testing of the vaccine recipients showed negative nucleocapsid antibodies and no prior SARS-CoV-2 infection. A few million PBMC per well received 10 IU/ml IL-2 and 9.5 to 10 ug/ml peptides in culture. Cultures received IL-2 medium that replaced half the medium on days 3 and 7. The specimen comprised CD4+ T cells from PBMCs cultured with HCoV-OC43 spike peptides, sampled before COVID-19 vaccination. Documented subset: HCoV-OC43 spike overlapping peptide pool stimulation. The receptor was derived from a human donor who received a COVID-19 vaccine.

The CDR3 spells CASSSDRGLHF. The CDR3 DNA follows: TGTGCCAGCAGTAGCGACAGGGGTCTCCACTTT. This chain connects TRBV6-4 to TRBJ1-6, with TRBD1 identical over 8 bases. Looked up from germline, CDR1 is MRHNA and CDR2 is SNTAGT. The CDR3 is 11 amino acids. Germline trimming cut 5 bases from V and 16 bases from J; bases unmatched to any gene: 4.